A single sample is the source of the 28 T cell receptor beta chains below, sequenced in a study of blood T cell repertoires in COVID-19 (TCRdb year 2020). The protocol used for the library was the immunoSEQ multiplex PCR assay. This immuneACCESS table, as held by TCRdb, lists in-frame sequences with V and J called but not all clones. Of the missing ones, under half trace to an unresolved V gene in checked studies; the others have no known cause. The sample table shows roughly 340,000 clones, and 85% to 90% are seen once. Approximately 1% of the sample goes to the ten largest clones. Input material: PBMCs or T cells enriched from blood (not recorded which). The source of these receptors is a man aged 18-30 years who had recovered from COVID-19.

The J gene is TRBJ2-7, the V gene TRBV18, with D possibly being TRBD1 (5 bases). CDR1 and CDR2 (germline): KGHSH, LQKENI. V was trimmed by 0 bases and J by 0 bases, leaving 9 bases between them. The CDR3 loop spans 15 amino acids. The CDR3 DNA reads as TGTGCCAGCTCACCACCGTCAGGGCCCTCCTACGAGCAGTACTTC. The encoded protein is CASSPPSGPSYEQYF.

The CDR3 region is CASSKREGRSGGLVQFF. The CDR3 coding sequence is TGTGCCAGTAGTAAGCGGGAGGGCCGGTCCGGGGGGCTCGTGCAGTTCTTC. The chain is built from TRBV19 and TRBJ2-1, with 10 bases that match TRBD2. V was clipped by 4 bases and J by 12 bases; unmatched bases: 18. The CDR3 is made up of 17 amino acids. Germline CDR1 and CDR2: LNHDA and SQIVND (reference sequence).

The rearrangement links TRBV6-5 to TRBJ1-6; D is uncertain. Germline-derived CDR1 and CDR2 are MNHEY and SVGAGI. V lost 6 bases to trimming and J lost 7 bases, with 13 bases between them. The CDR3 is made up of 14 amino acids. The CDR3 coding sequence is TGTGCCAGCAGGTTATCCGGAGGAAATTCACCCCTCCACTTT. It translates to CASRLSGGNSPLHF.

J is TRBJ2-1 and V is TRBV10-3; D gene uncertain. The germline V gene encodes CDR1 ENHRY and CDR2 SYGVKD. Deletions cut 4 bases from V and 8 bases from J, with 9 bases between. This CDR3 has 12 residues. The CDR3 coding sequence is TGTGCCATCAGTGGACCAGGTTATGAGCAGTTCTTC. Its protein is CAISGPGYEQFF.

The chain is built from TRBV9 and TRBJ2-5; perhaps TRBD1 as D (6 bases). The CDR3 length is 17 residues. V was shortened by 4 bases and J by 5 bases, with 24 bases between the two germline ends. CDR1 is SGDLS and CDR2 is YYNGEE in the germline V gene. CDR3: CASSPHQAQGIVETQYF. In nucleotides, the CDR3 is TGTGCCAGCAGCCCACACCAGGCACAGGGCATTGTTGAGACCCAGTACTTC.

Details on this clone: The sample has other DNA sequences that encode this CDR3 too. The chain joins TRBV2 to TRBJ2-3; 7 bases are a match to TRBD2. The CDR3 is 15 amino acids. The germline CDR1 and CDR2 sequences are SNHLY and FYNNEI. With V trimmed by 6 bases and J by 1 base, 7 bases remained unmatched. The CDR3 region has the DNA TGTGCCAGCAGATTAGGCCTAGCGGGCACAGATACGCAGTATTTT. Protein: CASRLGLAGTDTQYF.

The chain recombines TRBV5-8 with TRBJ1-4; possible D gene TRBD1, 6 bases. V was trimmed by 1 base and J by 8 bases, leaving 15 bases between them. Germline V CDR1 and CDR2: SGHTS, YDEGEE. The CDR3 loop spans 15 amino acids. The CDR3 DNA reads TGTGCCAGCAGCTTGTCTCAGGGGTTGGTCGAAAAACTGTTTTTT. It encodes CASSLSQGLVEKLFF. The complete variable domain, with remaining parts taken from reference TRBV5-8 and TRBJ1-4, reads EAGVTQSPTHLIKTRGQQATLRCSPISGHTSVYWYQQALGLGLQFLLWYDEGEERNRGNFPPRFSGRQFPNYSSELNVNALELEDSALYLCASSLSQGLVEKLFFGSGTQLSVL.

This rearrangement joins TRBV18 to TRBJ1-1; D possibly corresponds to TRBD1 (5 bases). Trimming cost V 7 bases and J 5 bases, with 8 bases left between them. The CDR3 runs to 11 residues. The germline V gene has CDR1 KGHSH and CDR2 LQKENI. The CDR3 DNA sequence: TGTGCCAGCTTCGGGGGAACTGAAGCTTTCTTT. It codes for CASFGGTEAFF.

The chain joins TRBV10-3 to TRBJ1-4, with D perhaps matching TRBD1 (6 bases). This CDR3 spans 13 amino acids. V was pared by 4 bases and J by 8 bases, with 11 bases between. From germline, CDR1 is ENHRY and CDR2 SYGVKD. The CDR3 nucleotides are TGTGCCATCAGTGTAAAACAGGGAGAAAAACTGTTTTTT. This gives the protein CAISVKQGEKLFF.

This chain's CDR3 is CASSQGWRGADIQYF. DNA for the CDR3: TGCGCCAGCAGCCAAGGTTGGCGCGGGGCCGACATTCAGTACTTC. The chain carries TRBV4-3 and TRBJ2-4, with D possibly matching TRBD2 (6 bases). The CDR3 has 15 residues. Looked up from germline, CDR1 is LGHNA and CDR2 is YSLEER. The V and J ends lost 1 base and 8 bases respectively, with 15 bases between them.

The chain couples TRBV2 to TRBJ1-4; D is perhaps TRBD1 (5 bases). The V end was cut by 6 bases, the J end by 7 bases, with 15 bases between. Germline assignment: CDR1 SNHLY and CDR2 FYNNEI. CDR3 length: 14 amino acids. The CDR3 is CASRGLVVREKLFF. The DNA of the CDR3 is TGTGCCAGCAGGGGGCTGGTAGTTCGTGAAAAACTGTTTTTT.

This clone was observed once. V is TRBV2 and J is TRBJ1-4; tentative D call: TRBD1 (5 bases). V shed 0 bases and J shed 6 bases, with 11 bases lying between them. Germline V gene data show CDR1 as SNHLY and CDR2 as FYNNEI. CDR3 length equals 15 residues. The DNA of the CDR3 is TGTGCCAGCAGTGAAGCAGTGGGGGGTCATGAAAAACTGTTTTTT. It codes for CASSEAVGGHEKLFF.

This CDR3 is CASSESGTAYGYTF. The CDR3 nucleotides read TGTGCCAGTAGTGAGTCCGGGACAGCTTATGGCTACACCTTC. The chain is built from TRBV19 and TRBJ1-2; 7 positions match TRBD1. The CDR3 totals 14 residues. The V gene end was trimmed by 5 bases and the J gene end by 5 bases; junction bases not matched to a gene: 8. Germline values: CDR1 LNHDA, CDR2 SQIVND (reference sequence).

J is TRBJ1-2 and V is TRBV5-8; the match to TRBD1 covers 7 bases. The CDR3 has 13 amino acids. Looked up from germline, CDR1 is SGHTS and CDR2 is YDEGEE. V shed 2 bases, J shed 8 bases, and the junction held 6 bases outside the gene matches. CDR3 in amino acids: CASSLGQVLGYTF. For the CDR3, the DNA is TGTGCCAGCAGCTTAGGACAGGTACTCGGCTACACCTTC.

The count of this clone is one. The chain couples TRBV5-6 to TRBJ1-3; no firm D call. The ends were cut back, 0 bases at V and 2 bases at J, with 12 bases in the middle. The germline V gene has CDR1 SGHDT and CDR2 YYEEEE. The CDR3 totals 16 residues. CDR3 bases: TGTGCCAGCAGCTTGGCCGGGAACTCTGCTGGAAACACCATATATTTT. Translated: CASSLAGNSAGNTIYF.

The CDR3 protein is CASSPTGGGQPQHF. In DNA form, the CDR3 reads TGTGCCAGTAGTCCGACAGGGGGGGGTCAGCCCCAGCATTTT. The chain employs TRBV19 and TRBJ1-5; 9 bases fit TRBD1. Per the germline V gene, CDR1 is LNHDA and CDR2 is SQIVND (reference sequence). The CDR3 spans 14 residues. The trim removed 5 bases at V and 6 bases at J, leaving 5 bases unmatched. The entire variable domain, with the rest obtained from reference TRBV19 and TRBJ1-5, is as follows: DGGITQSPKYLFRKEGQNVTLSCEQNLNHDAMYWYRQDPGQGLRLIYYSQIVNDFQKGDIAEGYSVSREKKESFPLTVTSAQKNPTAFYLCASSPTGGGQPQHFGDGTRLSIL.

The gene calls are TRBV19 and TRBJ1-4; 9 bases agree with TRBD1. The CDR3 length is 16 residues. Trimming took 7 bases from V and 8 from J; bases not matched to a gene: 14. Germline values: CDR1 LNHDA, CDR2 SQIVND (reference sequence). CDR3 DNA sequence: TGTGCCAGTACTACCATCGACAGGGGGAGAAGAGAAAAACTGTTTTTT. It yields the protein CASTTIDRGRREKLFF.

CDR3 protein: CASSFNIWDTQYF. Written as DNA, the CDR3 is TGTGCCAGCAGCTTTAACATATGGGATACGCAGTATTTT. The V gene is TRBV11-2, the J gene TRBJ2-3; D ambiguous. The germline V gene encodes CDR1 SGHAT and CDR2 FQNNGV. This CDR3 region has 13 residues. V lost 3 bases and J lost 6, with 10 bases in between.

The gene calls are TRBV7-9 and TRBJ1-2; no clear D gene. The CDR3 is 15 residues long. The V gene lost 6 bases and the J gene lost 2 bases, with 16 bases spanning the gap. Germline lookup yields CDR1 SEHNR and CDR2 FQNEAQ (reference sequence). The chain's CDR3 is CASSSSLSGNYGYTF. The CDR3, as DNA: TGTGCCAGCAGTAGTAGTCTGTCGGGGAACTATGGCTACACCTTC.

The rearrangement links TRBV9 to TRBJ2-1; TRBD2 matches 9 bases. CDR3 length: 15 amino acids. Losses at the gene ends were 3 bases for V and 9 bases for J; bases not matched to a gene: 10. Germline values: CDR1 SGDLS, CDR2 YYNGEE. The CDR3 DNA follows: TGTGCCAGCAGCGGAGGCGGGAGGGCTGCGGGTGAGCAGTTCTTC. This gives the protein CASSGGGRAAGEQFF.

The DNA of the CDR3 is TGTGCCAGCACAGGACAGGGTAGTCAGCCCCAGCATTTT. Protein sequence: CASTGQGSQPQHF. The chain uses TRBV12-3 or TRBV12-4 and TRBJ1-5; 8 bases line up with TRBD1. The CDR3 runs to 13 residues. V dropped 7 bases and J dropped 6; count of bases not matched to a gene: 5.

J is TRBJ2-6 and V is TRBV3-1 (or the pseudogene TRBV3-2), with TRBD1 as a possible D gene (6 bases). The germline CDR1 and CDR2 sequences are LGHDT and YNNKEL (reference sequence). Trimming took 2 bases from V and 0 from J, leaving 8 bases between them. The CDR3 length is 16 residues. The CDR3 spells CASSQTGYSGANVLTF. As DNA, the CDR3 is TGTGCCAGCAGCCAAACAGGGTACTCTGGGGCCAACGTCCTGACTTTC.

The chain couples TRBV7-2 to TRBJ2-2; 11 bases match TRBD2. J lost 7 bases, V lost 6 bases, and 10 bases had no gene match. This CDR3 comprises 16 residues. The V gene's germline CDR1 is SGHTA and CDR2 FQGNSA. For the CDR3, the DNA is TGTGCCAGCAGGACTCTAGCGGGAGGACAGGGCGGGGAGCTGTTTTTT. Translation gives CASRTLAGGQGGELFF.

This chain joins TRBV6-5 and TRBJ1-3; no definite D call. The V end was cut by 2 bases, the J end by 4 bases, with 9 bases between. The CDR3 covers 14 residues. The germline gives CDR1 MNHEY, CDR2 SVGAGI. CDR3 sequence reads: CASSYLGSGNTIYF. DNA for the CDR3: TGTGCCAGCAGTTACCTGGGGAGCGGAAACACCATATATTTT.

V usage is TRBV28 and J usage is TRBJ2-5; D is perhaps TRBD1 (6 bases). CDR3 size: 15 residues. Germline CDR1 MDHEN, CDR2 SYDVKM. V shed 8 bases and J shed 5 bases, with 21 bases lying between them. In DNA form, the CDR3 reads TGTGCCAGCCATCCTCAGGGGATATTGAGGGAGACCCAGTACTTC. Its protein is CASHPQGILRETQYF.

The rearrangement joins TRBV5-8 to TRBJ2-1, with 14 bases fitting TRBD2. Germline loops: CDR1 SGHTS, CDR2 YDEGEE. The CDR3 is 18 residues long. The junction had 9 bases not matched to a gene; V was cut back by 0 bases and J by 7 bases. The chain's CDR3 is CASSLALGLAGVWNEQFF. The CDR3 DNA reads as TGTGCCAGCAGCTTGGCCTTGGGACTAGCGGGAGTTTGGAATGAGCAGTTCTTC.

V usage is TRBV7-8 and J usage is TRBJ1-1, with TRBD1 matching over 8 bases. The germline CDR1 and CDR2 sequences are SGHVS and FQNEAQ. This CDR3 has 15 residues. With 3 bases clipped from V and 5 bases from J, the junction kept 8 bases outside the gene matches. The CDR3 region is CASSFLRTGRTEAFF. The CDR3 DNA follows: TGTGCCAGCAGCTTCCTACGGACAGGGAGAACTGAAGCTTTCTTT.

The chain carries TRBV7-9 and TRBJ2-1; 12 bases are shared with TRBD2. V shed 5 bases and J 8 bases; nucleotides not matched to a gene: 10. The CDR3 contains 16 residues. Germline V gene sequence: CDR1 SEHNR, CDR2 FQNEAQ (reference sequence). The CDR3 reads CASSHLAGGPRDEQFF. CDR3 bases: TGTGCCAGCAGCCACCTAGCGGGAGGGCCTCGGGATGAGCAGTTCTTC. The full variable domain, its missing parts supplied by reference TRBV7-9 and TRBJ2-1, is DTGVSQNPRHKITKRGQNVTFRCDPISEHNRLYWYRQTLGQGPEFLTYFQNEAQLEKSRLLSDRFSAERPKGSFSTLEIQRTEQGDSAMYLCASSHLAGGPRDEQFFGPGTRLTVL.